These 20 T cell receptor beta chains were sequenced from one sample in a study of CD8 T cells in Susac syndrome. The RNA input was roughly 0.45 to 1 ug, and it was reverse transcribed with random hexamers. TCRdb fed the immunoSEQ multiplex PCR reads into MiXCR, producing one record per CDR3 protein. This table holds 100,000 to 150,000 distinct CDR3 sequences, 90% to 95% found once. The sample taken for sequencing was CD4+ T cells from PBMCs. The origin of the receptors is a human donor with multiple sclerosis.

The genes are TRBV7-2 and TRBJ1-2; D is unresolved. Germline lookup yields CDR1 SGHTA and CDR2 FQGNSA. The CDR3 length is 15 residues. With 3 bases removed from V and 1 base from J, the gap between germline ends came to 12 bases. CDR3: CASSFGERVNYGYTF. Written as DNA, the CDR3 is TGTGCCAGCAGCTTCGGGGAGAGAGTTAACTATGGCTACACCTTC.

The V call is TRBV12-3 or TRBV12-4, the J call TRBJ1-1; the D is unclear. The V end was cut by 9 bases, the J end by 0 bases, with 8 bases between. The CDR3 is 12 residues long. The CDR3 loop reads CASSTLNTEAFF. The DNA for the CDR3 is TGTGCCAGTTCCACCCTGAACACTGAAGCTTTCTTT.

The DNA of the CDR3 is TGTGCCAGCAGCTTGCGGGGGCGAATGAGGCAGTATTTT. Translated: CASSLRGRMRQYF. This chain links TRBV9 with TRBJ2-3; tentatively, D is TRBD2 (7 bases). The length of the CDR3 is 13 residues. Germline CDR1 is SGDLS and CDR2 is YYNGEE. The germline V and J ends were trimmed by 4 bases and 11 bases, with 17 bases remaining between them.

The chain is built from TRBV6-5 and TRBJ1-2; 7 bases match TRBD1. V shed 2 bases and J 4 bases; nucleotides not matched to a gene: 7. The CDR3 is made up of 15 amino acids. The germline CDR1 and CDR2 sequences are MNHEY and SVGAGI. CDR3 nucleotides: TGTGCCAGCAGTTACACTCCCGGGGACAGCTATGGCTACACCTTC. Translating gives CASSYTPGDSYGYTF.

The chain combines TRBV7-2 with TRBJ2-1; 11 bases map to TRBD2. CDR1 is SGHTA, CDR2 FQGNSA, per germline. The CDR3 is 15 amino acids. Unmatched junction bases numbered 6, after V lost 2 bases and J lost 9 bases. The CDR3 nucleotides read TGTGCCAGCAGCTTAACGACTAGCGGGGTTGGTGAGCAGTTCTTC. Protein: CASSLTTSGVGEQFF.

The chain links TRBV2 to TRBJ2-1, with D hard to call. The CDR3 runs to 12 residues. CDR1 is SNHLY and CDR2 is FYNNEI in the germline V gene. V was trimmed by 7 bases and J by 8 bases, leaving 12 bases between them. The DNA for the CDR3 is TGTGCCAGCACCCCCCTTTCGGATGAGCAGTTCTTC. It translates to CASTPLSDEQFF.

This clonotype occurred once. The V gene is TRBV29-1, the J gene TRBJ1-2; unclear D gene. CDR3 size: 13 residues. Trimming left V 2 bases short and J 9 bases short, with 16 bases between. Germline CDR1 reads SQVTM; CDR2 reads ANQGSEA. CDR3 DNA sequence: TGCAGCGTTGAAACGTTCCAAAAAACAAGCTACACCTTC. It is translated as CSVETFQKTSYTF.

J is TRBJ1-1 and V is TRBV4-2; TRBD1 agrees at 7 bases. The CDR3 totals 15 residues. V gave up 5 bases and J gave up 1 base; unmatched junction bases: 7. CDR1 and CDR2 from the germline V gene are LGHNA and YNFKEQ. DNA for the CDR3: TGTGCCAGCAGCTCCCGACAGGGATCGAACACTGAAGCTTTCTTT. This sequence encodes CASSSRQGSNTEAFF.

V gene TRBV5-4 combines with J gene TRBJ1-1; perhaps TRBD1 as D (5 bases). The germline gives CDR1 SGHNT, CDR2 YYREEE (reference sequence). There are 14 residues in the CDR3. Trimming shortened V by 4 bases and J by 1 base, and 11 bases separated the two germline ends. In DNA, the CDR3 is TGTGCCAGCAGCCCAATGACAGCGAACACTGAAGCTTTCTTT. This translates into CASSPMTANTEAFF. Supplemented by reference TRBV5-4 and TRBJ1-1, the full variable domain reads ETGVTQSPTHLIKTRGQQVTLRCSSQSGHNTVSWYQQALGQGPQFIFQYYREEENGRGNFPPRFSGLQFPNYSSELNVNALELDDSALYLCASSPMTANTEAFFGQGTRLTVV.

This clonotype was detected only once. The chain employs TRBV30 and TRBJ2-5; the D gene is possibly TRBD2 (6 bases). The CDR3 is 12 amino acids. V was cut by 2 bases and J by 4 bases, with 8 bases left in between. Germline CDR1 is GTSNPN and CDR2 is SVGIG (reference sequence). CDR3 residues: CAWSTGGETQYF. CDR3 bases: TGTGCCTGGAGTACCGGGGGAGAGACCCAGTACTTC.

This rearrangement joins TRBV29-1 to TRBJ1-2; D is possibly TRBD1 (6 bases). The germline V gene has CDR1 SQVTM and CDR2 ANQGSEA. The CDR3 has 15 amino acids. V was pared by 0 bases and J by 7 bases, with 18 bases between. Here the CDR3 reads CSVEDRQVLDGGYTF. The CDR3 DNA follows: TGCAGCGTTGAAGACCGACAGGTTCTCGATGGTGGCTACACCTTC.

The sample holds a few counts of this clonotype. V gene TRBV28 combines with J gene TRBJ2-7, with 7 bases identical to TRBD2. The CDR3 extends over 16 amino acids. The germline V gene has CDR1 MDHEN and CDR2 SYDVKM. Unmatched junction bases numbered 15, after V lost 3 bases and J lost 7 bases. As DNA, the CDR3 is TGTGCCAGCAGTTTGCTTGGGGGGGGTCTTCTGAGTGAGCAGTACTTC. It yields the protein CASSLLGGGLLSEQYF.

V and J are TRBV4-1 and TRBJ1-1; 11 bases line up with TRBD1. CDR3 size: 15 residues. In germline, CDR1 is MGHRA, CDR2 YSYEKL. V lost 2 bases, J lost 4 bases, and 3 bases stayed unmatched. The CDR3 DNA reads TGCGCCAGCAGCCAATCGGGACAGGGGGGCACTGAAGCTTTCTTT. Translation: CASSQSGQGGTEAFF.

The rearrangement uses TRBV5-1 and TRBJ1-2; D ambiguous. The CDR3 consists of 13 residues. Germline CDR1 reads SGHRS; CDR2 reads YFSETQ. The V gene lost 3 bases and the J gene lost 4 bases, with 10 bases spanning the gap. The CDR3: CASSSEGGYGYTF. CDR3 sequence (DNA): TGCGCCAGCAGCTCGGAAGGAGGCTATGGCTACACCTTC. The complete variable domain, with remaining parts taken from reference TRBV5-1 and TRBJ1-2, reads KAGVTQTPRYLIKTRGQQVTLSCSPISGHRSVSWYQQTPGQGLQFLFEYFSETQRNKGNFPGRFSGRQFSNSRSEMNVSTLELGDSALYLCASSSEGGYGYTFGSGTRLTVV.

The V and J genes are TRBV4-3 and TRBJ2-7; D is unresolved. CDR1 is LGHNA and CDR2 is YSLEER in the germline V gene. This CDR3 has 16 residues. V shed 0 bases and J shed 2 bases, with 14 bases lying between them. The CDR3 coding sequence is TGCGCCAGCAGCCAAGATCAGGCATTAGGCGCCTACGAGCAGTACTTC. Translation gives CASSQDQALGAYEQYF.

The CDR3 region is CASSQEGTAFYGYTF. The DNA of the CDR3 is TGTGCCAGCAGCCAAGAGGGGACAGCCTTCTATGGCTACACCTTC. The chain links TRBV3-1 to TRBJ1-2; 7 bases are shared with TRBD1. The CDR3 length is 15 residues. With V trimmed by 0 bases and J by 4 bases, 5 bases remained unmatched. CDR1 is LGHDT and CDR2 is YNNKEL in the germline V gene (reference sequence).

This sequence joins TRBV2 and TRBJ1-1; D is ambiguous. Germline CDR1 reads SNHLY; CDR2 reads FYNNEI. The CDR3 has 12 amino acids. Trimming took 3 bases from V and 6 from J, leaving 8 bases between them. CDR3 loop: CASSDGWAEAFF. CDR3 nucleotide sequence: TGTGCCAGCAGTGACGGATGGGCTGAAGCTTTCTTT.

This chain connects TRBV7-6 to TRBJ2-2, with D tentatively TRBD1 (6 bases). Looked up from germline, CDR1 is SGHVS and CDR2 is FNYEAQ. V was clipped by 3 bases and J by 0 bases, with 11 bases between them. The CDR3 length is 16 residues. CDR3 residues: CASSFQGFSNTGELFF. The CDR3 DNA is TGTGCCAGCAGCTTTCAGGGGTTTTCGAACACCGGGGAGCTGTTTTTT. Using reference TRBV7-6 and TRBJ2-2 for the parts outside the CDR3, the full variable domain is GAGVSQSPRYKVTKRGQDVALRCDPISGHVSLYWYRQALGQGPEFLTYFNYEAQQDKSGLPNDRFSAERPEGSISTLTIQRTEQRDSAMYRCASSFQGFSNTGELFFGEGSRLTVL.

CDR3 loop: CASSMGLAGREETQYF. The DNA of the CDR3 is TGTGCCAGTAGTATGGGACTAGCGGGACGAGAAGAGACCCAGTACTTC. The chain employs TRBV19 and TRBJ2-5; 13 bases are shared with TRBD2. With 3 bases clipped from V and 3 bases from J, the junction kept 4 bases outside the gene matches. The CDR3 sequence is 16 residues long. CDR1 and CDR2 from the germline V gene are LNHDA and SQIVND (reference sequence).

This chain joins TRBV18 and TRBJ2-6; TRBD1 agrees at 7 bases. The V and J ends lost 4 bases and 2 bases, in that order; junction bases with no gene match: 2. This CDR3 comprises 15 residues. The V gene's germline CDR1 is KGHSH and CDR2 LQKENI. CDR3 sequence: CASSQGAPGANVLTF. The CDR3 nucleotides read TGTGCCAGCTCACAGGGGGCTCCTGGGGCCAACGTCCTGACTTTC.